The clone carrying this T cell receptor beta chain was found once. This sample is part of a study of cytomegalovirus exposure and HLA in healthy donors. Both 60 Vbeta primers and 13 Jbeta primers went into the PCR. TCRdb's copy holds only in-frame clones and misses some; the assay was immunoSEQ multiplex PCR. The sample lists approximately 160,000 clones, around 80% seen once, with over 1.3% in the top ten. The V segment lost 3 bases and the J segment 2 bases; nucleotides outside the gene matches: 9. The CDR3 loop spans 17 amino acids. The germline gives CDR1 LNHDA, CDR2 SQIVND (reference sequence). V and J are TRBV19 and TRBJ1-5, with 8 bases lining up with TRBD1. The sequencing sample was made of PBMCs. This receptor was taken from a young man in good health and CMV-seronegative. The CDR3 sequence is CASSISRTGSGNQPQHF. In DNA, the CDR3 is TGTGCCAGTAGTATCTCCCGGACAGGGTCAGGCAATCAGCCCCAGCATTTT.